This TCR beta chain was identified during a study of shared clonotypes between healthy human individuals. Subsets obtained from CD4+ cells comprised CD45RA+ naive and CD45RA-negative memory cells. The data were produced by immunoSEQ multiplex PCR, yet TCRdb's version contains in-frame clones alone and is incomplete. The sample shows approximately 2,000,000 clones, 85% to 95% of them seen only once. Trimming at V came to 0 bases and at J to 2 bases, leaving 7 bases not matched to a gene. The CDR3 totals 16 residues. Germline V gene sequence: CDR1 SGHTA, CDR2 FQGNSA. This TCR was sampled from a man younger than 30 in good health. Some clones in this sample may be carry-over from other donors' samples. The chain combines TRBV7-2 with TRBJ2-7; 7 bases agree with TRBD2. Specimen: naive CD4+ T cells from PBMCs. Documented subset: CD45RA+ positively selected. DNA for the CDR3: TGTGCCAGCAGCTTAGCCCTAGCGGAACTCCCCTACGAGCAGTACTTC. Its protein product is CASSLALAELPYEQYF.